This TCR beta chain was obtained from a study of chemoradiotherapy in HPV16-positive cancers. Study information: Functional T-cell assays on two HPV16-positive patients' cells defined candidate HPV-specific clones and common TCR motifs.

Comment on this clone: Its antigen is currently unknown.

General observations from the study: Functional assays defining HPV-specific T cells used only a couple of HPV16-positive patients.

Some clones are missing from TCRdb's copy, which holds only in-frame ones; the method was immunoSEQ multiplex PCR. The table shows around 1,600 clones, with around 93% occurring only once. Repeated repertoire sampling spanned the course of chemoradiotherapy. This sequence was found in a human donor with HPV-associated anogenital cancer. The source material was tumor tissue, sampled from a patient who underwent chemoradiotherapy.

The chain's CDR3 is CASSLDRGPNTF. For the CDR3, the DNA is TGCGCCAGCAGCTTGGACAGGGGGCCGAACACCTTC. The chain is built from TRBV5-1 and TRBJ1-2, with 9 bases lining up with TRBD1. CDR3 length: 12 residues. Germline trimming cut 0 bases from V and 12 bases from J; bases unmatched to any gene: 3. CDR1 SGHRS and CDR2 YFSETQ come from the germline V gene.